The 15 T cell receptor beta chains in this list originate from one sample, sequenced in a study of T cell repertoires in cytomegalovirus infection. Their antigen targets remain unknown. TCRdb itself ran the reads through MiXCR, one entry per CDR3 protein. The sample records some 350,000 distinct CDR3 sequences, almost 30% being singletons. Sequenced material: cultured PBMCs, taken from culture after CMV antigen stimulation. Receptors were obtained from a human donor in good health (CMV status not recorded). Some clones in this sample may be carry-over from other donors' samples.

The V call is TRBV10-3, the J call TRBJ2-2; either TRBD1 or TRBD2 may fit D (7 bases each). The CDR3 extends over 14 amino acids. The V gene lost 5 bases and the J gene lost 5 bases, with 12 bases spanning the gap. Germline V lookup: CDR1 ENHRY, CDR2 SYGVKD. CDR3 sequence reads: CAISPRGGTGELFF. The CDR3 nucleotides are TGTGCCATCAGTCCCAGGGGGGGGACCGGGGAGCTGTTTTTT.

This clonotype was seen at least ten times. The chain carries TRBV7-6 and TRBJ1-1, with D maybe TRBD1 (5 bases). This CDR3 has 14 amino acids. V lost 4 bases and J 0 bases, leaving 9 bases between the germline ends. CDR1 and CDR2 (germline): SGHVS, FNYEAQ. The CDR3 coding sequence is TGTGCCAGCAGCTCGGGACTTATGAACACTGAAGCTTTCTTT. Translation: CASSSGLMNTEAFF.

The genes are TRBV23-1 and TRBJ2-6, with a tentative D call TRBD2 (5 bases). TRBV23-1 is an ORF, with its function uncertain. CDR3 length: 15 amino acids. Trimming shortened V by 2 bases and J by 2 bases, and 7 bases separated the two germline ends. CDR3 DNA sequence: TGCGCCAGCAGTCAAGGGAGTGCTGGGGCCAACGTCCTGACTTTC. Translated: CASSQGSAGANVLTF.

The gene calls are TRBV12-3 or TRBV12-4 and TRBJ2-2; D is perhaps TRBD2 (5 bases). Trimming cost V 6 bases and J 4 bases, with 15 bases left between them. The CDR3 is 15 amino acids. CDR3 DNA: TGTGCCAGCAGCACCCTGGAGGTAATCACCGGGGAGCTGTTTTTT. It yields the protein CASSTLEVITGELFF.

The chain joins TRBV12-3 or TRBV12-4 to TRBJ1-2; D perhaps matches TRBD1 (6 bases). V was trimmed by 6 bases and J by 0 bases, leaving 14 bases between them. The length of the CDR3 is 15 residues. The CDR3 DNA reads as TGTGCCAGCAGCCCCCTGGGGGCAGCTAACTATGGCTACACCTTC. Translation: CASSPLGAANYGYTF.

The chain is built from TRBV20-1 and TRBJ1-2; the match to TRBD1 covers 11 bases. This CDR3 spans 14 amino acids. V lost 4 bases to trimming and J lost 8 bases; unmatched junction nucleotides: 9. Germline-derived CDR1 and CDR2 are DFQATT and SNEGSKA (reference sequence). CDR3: CSAKYRTGGEGYTF. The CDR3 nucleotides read TGCAGTGCTAAATACCGGACAGGGGGCGAAGGCTACACCTTC.

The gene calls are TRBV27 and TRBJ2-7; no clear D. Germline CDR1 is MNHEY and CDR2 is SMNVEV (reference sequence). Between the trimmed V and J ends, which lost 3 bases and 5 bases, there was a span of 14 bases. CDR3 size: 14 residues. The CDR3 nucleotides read TGTGCCAGCAGTTTGTGGACGAGGTTGGACGAGCAGTACTTC. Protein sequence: CASSLWTRLDEQYF.

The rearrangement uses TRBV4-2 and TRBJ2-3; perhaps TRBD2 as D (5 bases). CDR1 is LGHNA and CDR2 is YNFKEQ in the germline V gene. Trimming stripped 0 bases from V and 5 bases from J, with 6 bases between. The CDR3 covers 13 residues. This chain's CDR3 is CASSQDRGDTQYF. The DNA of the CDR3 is TGTGCCAGCAGCCAAGATCGGGGAGATACGCAGTATTTT.

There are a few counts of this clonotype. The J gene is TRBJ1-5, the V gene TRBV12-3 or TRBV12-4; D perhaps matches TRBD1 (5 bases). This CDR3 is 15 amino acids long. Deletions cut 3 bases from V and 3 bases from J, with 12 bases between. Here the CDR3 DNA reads TGTGCCAGCAGTTTGGGGGGATTGAACAATCAGCCCCAGCATTTT. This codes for CASSLGGLNNQPQHF.

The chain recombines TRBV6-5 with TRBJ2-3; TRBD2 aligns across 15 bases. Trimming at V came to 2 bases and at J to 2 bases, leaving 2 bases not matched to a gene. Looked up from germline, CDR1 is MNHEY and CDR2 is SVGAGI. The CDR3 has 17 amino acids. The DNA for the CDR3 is TGTGCCAGCAGTTACGGACTAGCGGGAGGGGCCACAGATACGCAGTATTTT. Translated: CASSYGLAGGATDTQYF.

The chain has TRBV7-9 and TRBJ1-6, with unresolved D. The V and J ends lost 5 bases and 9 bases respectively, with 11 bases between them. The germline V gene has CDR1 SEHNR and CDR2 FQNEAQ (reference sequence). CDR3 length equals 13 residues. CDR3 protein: CASSERDLSPLHF. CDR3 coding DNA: TGTGCCAGCAGCGAACGTGACCTTTCACCCCTCCACTTT.

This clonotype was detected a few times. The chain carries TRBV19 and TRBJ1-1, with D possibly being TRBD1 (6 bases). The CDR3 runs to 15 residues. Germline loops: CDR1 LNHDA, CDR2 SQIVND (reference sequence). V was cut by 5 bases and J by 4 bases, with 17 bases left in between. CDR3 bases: TGTGCCAGTAGTGCGTCAGGGGAGCGGGCCACTGAAGCTTTCTTT. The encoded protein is CASSASGERATEAFF.

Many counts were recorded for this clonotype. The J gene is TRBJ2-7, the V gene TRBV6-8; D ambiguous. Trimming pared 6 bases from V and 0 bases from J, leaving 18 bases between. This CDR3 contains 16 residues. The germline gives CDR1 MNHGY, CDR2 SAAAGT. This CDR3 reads CASRYAGPKLSYEQYF. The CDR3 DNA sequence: TGTGCCAGCAGGTATGCCGGGCCAAAACTCTCCTACGAGCAGTACTTC.

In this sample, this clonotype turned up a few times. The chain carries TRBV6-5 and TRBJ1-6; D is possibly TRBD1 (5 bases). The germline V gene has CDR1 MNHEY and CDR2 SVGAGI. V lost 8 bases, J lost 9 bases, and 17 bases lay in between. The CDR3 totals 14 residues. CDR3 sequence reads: CASQRGPGGSPLHF. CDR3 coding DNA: TGTGCCAGCCAAAGGGGACCTGGGGGTTCACCCCTCCACTTT.

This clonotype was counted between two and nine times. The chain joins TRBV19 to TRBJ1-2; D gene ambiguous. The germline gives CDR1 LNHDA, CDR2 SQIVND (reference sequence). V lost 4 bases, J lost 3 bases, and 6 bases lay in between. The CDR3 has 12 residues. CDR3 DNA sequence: TGTGCCAGTAGTACTTGGGACTATGGCTACACCTTC. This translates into CASSTWDYGYTF.